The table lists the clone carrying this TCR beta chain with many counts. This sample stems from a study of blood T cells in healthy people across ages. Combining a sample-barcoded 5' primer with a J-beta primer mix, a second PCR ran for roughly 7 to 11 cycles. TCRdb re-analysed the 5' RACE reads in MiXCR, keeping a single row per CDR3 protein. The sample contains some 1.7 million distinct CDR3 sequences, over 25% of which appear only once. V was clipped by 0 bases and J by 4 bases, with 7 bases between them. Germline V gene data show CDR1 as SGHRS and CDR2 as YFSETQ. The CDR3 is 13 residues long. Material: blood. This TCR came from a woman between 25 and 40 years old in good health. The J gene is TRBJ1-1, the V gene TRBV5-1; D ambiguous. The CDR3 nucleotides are TGCGCCAGCAGCTTGGAGGTGGGCACTGAAGCTTTCTTT. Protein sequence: CASSLEVGTEAFF.